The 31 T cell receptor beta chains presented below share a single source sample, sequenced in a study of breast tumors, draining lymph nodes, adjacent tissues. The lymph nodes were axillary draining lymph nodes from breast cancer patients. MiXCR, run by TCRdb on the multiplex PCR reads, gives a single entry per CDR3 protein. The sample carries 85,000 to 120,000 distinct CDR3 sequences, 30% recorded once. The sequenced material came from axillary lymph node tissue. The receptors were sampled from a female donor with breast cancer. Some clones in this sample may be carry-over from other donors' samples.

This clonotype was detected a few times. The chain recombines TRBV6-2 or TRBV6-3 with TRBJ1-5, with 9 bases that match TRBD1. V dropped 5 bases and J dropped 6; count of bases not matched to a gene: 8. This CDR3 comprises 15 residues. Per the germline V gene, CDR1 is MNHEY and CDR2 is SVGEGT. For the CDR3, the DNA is TGTGCCAGCAGTCACACGGGACAGGGTAGTCAGCCCCAGCATTTT. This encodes CASSHTGQGSQPQHF.

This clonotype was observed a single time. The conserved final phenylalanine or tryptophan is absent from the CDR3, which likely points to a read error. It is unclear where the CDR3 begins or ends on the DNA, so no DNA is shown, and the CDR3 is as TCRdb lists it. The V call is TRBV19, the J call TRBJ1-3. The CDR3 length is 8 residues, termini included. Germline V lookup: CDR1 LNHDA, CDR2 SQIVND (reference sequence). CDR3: CASSPRLA.

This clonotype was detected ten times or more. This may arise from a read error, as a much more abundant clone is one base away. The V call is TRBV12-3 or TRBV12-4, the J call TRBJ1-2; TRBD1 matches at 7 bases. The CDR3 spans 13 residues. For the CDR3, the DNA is TGTGCCAGCAGCTCGGGACAGTACTATGGCTGCACCTTC. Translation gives CASSSGQYYGCTF.

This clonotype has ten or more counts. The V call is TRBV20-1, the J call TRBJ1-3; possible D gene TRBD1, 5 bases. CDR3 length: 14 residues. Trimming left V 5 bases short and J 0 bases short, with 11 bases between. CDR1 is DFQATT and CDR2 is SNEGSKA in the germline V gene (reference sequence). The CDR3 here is CSAPGPISGNTIYF. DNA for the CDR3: TGCAGTGCTCCGGGACCTATCTCTGGAAACACCATATATTTT.

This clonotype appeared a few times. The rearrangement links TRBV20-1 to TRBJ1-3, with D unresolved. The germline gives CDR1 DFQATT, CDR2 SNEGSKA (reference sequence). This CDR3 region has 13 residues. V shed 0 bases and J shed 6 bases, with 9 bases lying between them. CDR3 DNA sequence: TGCAGTGCTAGAGATCCTCTTTCAAACACCATATATTTT. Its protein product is CSARDPLSNTIYF.

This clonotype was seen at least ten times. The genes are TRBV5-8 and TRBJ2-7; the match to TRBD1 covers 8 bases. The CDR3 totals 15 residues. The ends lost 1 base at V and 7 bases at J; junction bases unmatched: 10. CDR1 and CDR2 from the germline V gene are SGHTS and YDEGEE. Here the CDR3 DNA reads TGTGCCAGCAGCTTGTTGGCTCGGACAGGGTTTGAGCAGTACTTC. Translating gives CASSLLARTGFEQYF.

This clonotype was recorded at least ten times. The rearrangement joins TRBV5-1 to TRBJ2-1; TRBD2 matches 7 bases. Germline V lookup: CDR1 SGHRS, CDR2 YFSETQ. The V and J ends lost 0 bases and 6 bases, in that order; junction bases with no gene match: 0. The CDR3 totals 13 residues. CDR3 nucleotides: TGCGCCAGCAGCTTGGGGACTAGCAATGAGCAGTTCTTC. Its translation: CASSLGTSNEQFF.

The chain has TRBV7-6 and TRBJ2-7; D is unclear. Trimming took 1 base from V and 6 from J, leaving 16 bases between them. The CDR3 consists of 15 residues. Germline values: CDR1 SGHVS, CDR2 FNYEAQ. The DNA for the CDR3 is TGTGCCAGCAGCTTAGAGGTGGGTTCTTGGAGCGAGCAGTACTTC. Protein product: CASSLEVGSWSEQYF.

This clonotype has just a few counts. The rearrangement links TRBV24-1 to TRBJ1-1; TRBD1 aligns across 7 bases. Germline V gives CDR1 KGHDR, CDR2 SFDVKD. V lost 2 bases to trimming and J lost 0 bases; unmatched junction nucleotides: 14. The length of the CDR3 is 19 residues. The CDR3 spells CATSDSRTGPFSMNTEAFF. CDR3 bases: TGTGCCACCAGTGATTCCAGGACAGGACCTTTTAGTATGAACACTGAAGCTTTCTTT.

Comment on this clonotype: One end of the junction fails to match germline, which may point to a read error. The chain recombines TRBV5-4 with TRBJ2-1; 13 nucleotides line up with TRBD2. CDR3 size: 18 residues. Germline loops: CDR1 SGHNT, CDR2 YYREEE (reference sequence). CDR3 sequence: CASSLELAGGYSYNEQFF. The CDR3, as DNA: TGCGCCAGCAGCTTGGAACTAGCGGGAGGGTATTCCTACAATGAGCAGTTCTTC.

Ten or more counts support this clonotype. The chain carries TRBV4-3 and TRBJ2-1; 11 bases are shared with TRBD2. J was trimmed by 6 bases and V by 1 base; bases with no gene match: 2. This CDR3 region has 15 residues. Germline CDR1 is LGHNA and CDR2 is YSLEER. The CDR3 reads CASSQVAGGRNEQFF. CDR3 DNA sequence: TGCGCCAGCAGCCAAGTAGCGGGGGGGCGCAATGAGCAGTTCTTC.

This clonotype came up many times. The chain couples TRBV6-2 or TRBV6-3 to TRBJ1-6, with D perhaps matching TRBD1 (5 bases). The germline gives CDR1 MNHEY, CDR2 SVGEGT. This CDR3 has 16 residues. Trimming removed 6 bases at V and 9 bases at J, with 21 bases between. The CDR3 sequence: CASSHPPRGGGSPLHF. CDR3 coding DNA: TGTGCCAGCAGCCACCCCCCCCGGGGGGGTGGTTCACCCCTCCACTTT.

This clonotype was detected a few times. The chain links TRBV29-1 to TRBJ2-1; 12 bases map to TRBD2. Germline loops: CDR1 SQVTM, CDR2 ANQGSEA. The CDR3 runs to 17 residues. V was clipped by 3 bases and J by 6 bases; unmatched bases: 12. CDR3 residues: CSVEEYLAGGRGNEQFF. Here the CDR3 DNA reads TGCAGCGTTGAGGAGTATCTAGCGGGGGGGCGGGGCAATGAGCAGTTCTTC.

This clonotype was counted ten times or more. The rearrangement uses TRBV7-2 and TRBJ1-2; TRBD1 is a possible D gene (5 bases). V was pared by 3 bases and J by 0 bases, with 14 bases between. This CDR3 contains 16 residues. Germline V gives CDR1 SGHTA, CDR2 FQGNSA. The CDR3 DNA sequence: TGTGCCAGCAGCTTGTCCGGGACCGTATCTAACTATGGCTACACCTTC. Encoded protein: CASSLSGTVSNYGYTF. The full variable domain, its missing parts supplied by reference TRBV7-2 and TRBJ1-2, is GAGVSQSPSNKVTEKGKDVELRCDPISGHTALYWYRQSLGQGLEFLIYFQGNSAPDKSGLPSDRFSAERTGGSVSTLTIQRTQQEDSAVYLCASSLSGTVSNYGYTFGSGTRLTVV.

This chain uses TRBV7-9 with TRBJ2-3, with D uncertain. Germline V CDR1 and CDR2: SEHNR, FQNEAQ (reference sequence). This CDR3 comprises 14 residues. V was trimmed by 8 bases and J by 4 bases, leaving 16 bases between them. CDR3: CASRSQGGPDTQYF. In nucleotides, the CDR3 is TGTGCCAGCCGCTCCCAAGGTGGGCCAGATACGCAGTATTTT.

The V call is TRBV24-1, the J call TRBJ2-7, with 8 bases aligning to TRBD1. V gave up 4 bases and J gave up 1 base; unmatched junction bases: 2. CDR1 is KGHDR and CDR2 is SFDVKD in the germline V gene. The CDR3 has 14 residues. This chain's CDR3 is CATSDGDRSYEQYF. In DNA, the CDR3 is TGTGCCACCAGTGACGGGGACAGGTCCTACGAGCAGTACTTC.

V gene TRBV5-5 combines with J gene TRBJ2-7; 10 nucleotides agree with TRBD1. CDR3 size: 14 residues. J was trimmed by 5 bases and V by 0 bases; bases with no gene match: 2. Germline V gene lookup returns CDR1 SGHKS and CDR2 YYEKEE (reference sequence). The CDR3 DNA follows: TGTGCCAGCAGCTTGGGACAGGGGGCCCACGAGCAGTACTTC. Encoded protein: CASSLGQGAHEQYF. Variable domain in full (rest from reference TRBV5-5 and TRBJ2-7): DAGVTQSPTHLIKTRGQQVTLRCSPISGHKSVSWYQQVLGQGPQFIFQYYEKEERGRGNFPDRFSARQFPNYSSELNVNALLLGDSALYLCASSLGQGAHEQYFGPGTRLTVT.

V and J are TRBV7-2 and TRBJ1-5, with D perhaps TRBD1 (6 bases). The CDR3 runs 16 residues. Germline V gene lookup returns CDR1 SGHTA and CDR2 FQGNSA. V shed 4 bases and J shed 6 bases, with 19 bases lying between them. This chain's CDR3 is CASSSILGARSQPQHF. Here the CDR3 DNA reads TGTGCCAGCAGCTCAATCTTGGGGGCTCGCAGTCAGCCCCAGCATTTT.

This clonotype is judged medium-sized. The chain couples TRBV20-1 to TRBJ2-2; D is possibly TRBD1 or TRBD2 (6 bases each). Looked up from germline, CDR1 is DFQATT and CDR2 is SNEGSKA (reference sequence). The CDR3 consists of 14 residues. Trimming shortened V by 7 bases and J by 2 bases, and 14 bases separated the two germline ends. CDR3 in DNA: TGCAGTGTAATGGGGGGCAGCAACACCGGGGAGCTGTTTTTT. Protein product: CSVMGGSNTGELFF.

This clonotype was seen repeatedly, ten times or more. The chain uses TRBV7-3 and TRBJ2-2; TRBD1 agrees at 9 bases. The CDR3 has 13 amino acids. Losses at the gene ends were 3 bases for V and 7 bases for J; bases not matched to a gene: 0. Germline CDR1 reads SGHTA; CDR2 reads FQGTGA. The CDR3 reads CASSLDRGGELFF. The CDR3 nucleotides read TGTGCCAGCAGCTTGGACAGGGGCGGGGAGCTGTTTTTT.

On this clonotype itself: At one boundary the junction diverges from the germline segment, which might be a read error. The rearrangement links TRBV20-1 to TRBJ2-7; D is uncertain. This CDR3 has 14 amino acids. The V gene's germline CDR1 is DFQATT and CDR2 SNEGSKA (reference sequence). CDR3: CSAPLWPRSCEQYF. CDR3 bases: TGCAGTGCTCCTCTCTGGCCACGATCCTGCGAGCAGTACTTC.

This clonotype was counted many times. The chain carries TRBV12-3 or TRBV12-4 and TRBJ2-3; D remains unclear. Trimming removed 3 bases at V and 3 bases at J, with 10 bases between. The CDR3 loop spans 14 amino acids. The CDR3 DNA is TGTGCCAGCAGTTTTTTTGTGGTGACAGATACGCAGTATTTT. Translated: CASSFFVVTDTQYF.

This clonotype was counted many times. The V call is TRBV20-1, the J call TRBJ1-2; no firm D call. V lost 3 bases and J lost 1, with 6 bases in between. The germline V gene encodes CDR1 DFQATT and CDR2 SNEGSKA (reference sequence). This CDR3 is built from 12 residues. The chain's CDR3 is CSASADNYGYTF. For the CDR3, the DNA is TGCAGTGCTAGCGCCGATAACTATGGCTACACCTTC.

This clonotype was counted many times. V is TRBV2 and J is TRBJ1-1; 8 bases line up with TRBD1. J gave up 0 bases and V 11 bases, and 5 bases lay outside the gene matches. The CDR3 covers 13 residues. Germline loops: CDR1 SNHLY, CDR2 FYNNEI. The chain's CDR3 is CAGGQGMNTEAFF. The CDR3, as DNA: TGTGCCGGAGGACAGGGAATGAACACTGAAGCTTTCTTT.

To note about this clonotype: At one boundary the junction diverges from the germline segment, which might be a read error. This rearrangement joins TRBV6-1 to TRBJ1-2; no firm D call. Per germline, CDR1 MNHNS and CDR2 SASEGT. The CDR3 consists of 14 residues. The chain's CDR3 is CASSQALDLYGYTF. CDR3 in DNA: TGTGCCAGCAGTCAAGCGCTCGACTTGTATGGCTACACCTTC.

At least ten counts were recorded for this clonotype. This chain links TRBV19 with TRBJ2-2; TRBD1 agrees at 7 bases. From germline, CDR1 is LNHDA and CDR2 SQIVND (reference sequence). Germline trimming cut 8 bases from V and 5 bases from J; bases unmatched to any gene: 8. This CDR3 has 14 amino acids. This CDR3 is CASAQGDSTGELFF. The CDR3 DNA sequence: TGTGCCAGTGCCCAGGGGGATAGTACCGGGGAGCTGTTTTTT.

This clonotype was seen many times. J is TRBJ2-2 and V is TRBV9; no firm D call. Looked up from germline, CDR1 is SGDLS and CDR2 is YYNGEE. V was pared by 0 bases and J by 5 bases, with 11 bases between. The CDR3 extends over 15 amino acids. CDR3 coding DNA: TGTGCCAGCAGCGTAGCTAATGTCGCTACCGGGGAGCTGTTTTTT. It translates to CASSVANVATGELFF.

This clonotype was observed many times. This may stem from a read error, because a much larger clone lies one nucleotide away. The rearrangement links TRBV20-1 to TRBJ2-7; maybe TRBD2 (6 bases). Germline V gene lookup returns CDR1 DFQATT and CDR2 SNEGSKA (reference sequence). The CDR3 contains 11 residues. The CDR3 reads CSVGGNYEQSF. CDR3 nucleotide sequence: TGCAGTGTTGGCGGGAATTACGAGCAGTCCTTC.

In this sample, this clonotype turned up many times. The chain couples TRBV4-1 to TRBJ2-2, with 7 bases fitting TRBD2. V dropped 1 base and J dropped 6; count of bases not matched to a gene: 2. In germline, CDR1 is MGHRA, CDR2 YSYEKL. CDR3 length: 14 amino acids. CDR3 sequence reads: CASSQGEGPGELFF. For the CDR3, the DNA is TGCGCCAGCAGCCAAGGGGAGGGGCCCGGGGAGCTGTTTTTT.

CDR3 sequence (DNA): TGTGCCATCAGTGGGGTACAGGCACAGAGTGGCGGAGACACCATATATTTT. This encodes CAISGVQAQSGGDTIYF. The chain couples TRBV10-3 to TRBJ1-3, with D possibly being TRBD1 (5 bases). Germline CDR1 ENHRY, CDR2 SYGVKD. The CDR3 loop spans 17 amino acids. V was clipped by 4 bases and J by 8 bases, with 24 bases between them.

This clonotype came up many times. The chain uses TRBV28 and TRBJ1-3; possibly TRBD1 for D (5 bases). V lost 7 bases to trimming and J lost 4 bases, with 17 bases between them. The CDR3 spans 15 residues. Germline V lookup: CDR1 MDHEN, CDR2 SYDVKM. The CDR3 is CASTLGDYRGNTIYF. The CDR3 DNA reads TGTGCCAGCACCCTAGGGGACTACAGGGGAAACACCATATATTTT.